Below are 23 T cell receptor beta chains sequenced from a single sample in a study of cytomegalovirus exposure and HLA in healthy donors. This PCR relied on a set of 60 Vbeta primers and 13 Jbeta primers. Generated by immunoSEQ multiplex PCR, the TCRdb table keeps only in-frame clones and is missing some. The sample records tens of thousands of clones, roughly 87% being singletons. Sequences were obtained from PBMCs. The receptors come from a woman between 35 and 50 years old in good health and CMV-seropositive.

The count of this clone is one. The chain links TRBV5-1 to TRBJ2-5; no definite D call. V was cut by 6 bases and J by 2 bases, with 11 bases left in between. From germline, CDR1 is SGHRS and CDR2 YFSETQ. This CDR3 is built from 13 residues. The CDR3 DNA is TGCGCCAGCACTGGCGGCGGTCAAGAGACCCAGTACTTC. Its translation is CASTGGGQETQYF.

The chain uses TRBV19 and TRBJ1-1; 10 nucleotides align to TRBD1. Germline V gene data show CDR1 as LNHDA and CDR2 as SQIVND (reference sequence). This CDR3 has 16 amino acids. V gave up 5 bases and J gave up 5 bases; unmatched junction bases: 11. The CDR3 protein is CASSARQGAVGTEAFF. In DNA, the CDR3 is TGTGCCAGTAGTGCGAGACAGGGGGCGGTTGGGACTGAAGCTTTCTTT.

The chain uses TRBV28 and TRBJ2-7, with a weak D call TRBD2 (6 bases). The CDR3 consists of 15 residues. Per the germline V gene, CDR1 is MDHEN and CDR2 is SYDVKM. V was cut by 3 bases and J by 5 bases, with 17 bases left in between. In nucleotides, the CDR3 is TGTGCCAGCAGTTTCCACGGACGGAGGGCTAACGAGCAGTACTTC. This sequence encodes CASSFHGRRANEQYF.

This clone is medium-sized. This CDR3 is CASSAGTGRVYEQYF. DNA of the CDR3: TGTGCCAGCAGTGCCGGGACAGGGAGGGTGTACGAGCAGTACTTC. This chain links TRBV6-6 with TRBJ2-7; 9 bases are a match to TRBD1. The CDR3 consists of 15 residues. The V and J ends lost 5 bases and 4 bases, in that order; junction bases with no gene match: 9. The germline CDR1 and CDR2 sequences are MNHNY and SVGAGI (reference sequence).

The CDR3 loop reads CASSLVTPGEQFF. The CDR3 DNA reads TGTGCCAGCAGCTTGGTGACCCCGGGTGAGCAGTTCTTC. The chain combines TRBV5-6 with TRBJ2-1; D is unresolved. This CDR3 has 13 amino acids. The V gene lost 0 bases and the J gene lost 9 bases, with 10 bases spanning the gap. Germline assignment: CDR1 SGHDT and CDR2 YYEEEE.

The rearrangement joins TRBV27 to TRBJ1-2; 7 bases map to TRBD1. Germline assignment: CDR1 MNHEY and CDR2 SMNVEV (reference sequence). The junction had 16 bases not matched to a gene; V was cut back by 3 bases and J by 6 bases. CDR3 length: 17 residues. DNA for the CDR3: TGTGCCAGCAGTTTTGGGTGGACAGGAGGGATGGTGGATGGCTACACCTTC. It is translated as CASSFGWTGGMVDGYTF.

The V call is TRBV10-3, the J call TRBJ1-1; D is unresolved. Germline V CDR1 and CDR2: ENHRY, SYGVKD. Trimming pared 3 bases from V and 7 bases from J, leaving 18 bases between. This CDR3 is built from 15 residues. The CDR3 protein is CAISDPGRPNCEAFF. DNA of the CDR3: TGTGCCATCAGTGACCCGGGGAGGCCCAATTGTGAAGCTTTCTTT.

The chain has TRBV2 and TRBJ1-6; weak D call: TRBD1 (5 bases). V lost 2 bases, J lost 7 bases, and 9 bases lay in between. CDR3 length: 14 residues. Per the germline V gene, CDR1 is SNHLY and CDR2 is FYNNEI. CDR3 sequence (DNA): TGTGCCAGCAGTGAAAACAGGCTAAATTCACCCCTCCACTTT. Translation: CASSENRLNSPLHF. Using reference TRBV2 and TRBJ1-6 for the parts outside the CDR3, the full variable domain is EPEVTQTPSHQVTQMGQEVILRCVPISNHLYFYWYRQILGQKVEFLVSFYNNEISEKSEIFDDQFSVERPDGSNFTLKIRSTKLEDSAMYFCASSENRLNSPLHFGNGTRLTVT.

The V gene is TRBV30, the J gene TRBJ2-7; TRBD1 aligns across 11 bases. This CDR3 region has 15 residues. V was pared by 3 bases and J by 4 bases, with 8 bases of the junction left unmatched. The germline CDR1 and CDR2 sequences are GTSNPN and SVGIG (reference sequence). CDR3 in amino acids: CAWRPPGTGGYEQYF. For the CDR3, the DNA is TGTGCCTGGAGACCCCCCGGGACAGGGGGTTACGAGCAGTACTTC. The entire variable domain, with the rest obtained from reference TRBV30 and TRBJ2-7, is as follows: SQTIHQWPATLVQPVGSPLSLECTVEGTSNPNLYWYRQAAGRGLQLLFYSVGIGQISSEVPQNLSASRPQDRQFILSSKKLLLSDSGFYLCAWRPPGTGGYEQYFGPGTRLTVT.

The chain is built from TRBV7-2 and TRBJ2-1; the match to TRBD2 covers 14 bases. The CDR3 extends over 17 amino acids. Germline CDR1 and CDR2: SGHTA and FQGNSA. V was pared by 7 bases and J by 0 bases, with 5 bases of the junction left unmatched. CDR3 bases: TGTGCCAGCAACAGACTAGCGGGGGGGAGCTCCTACAATGAGCAGTTCTTC. This codes for CASNRLAGGSSYNEQFF. Complete variable domain (other parts from reference TRBV7-2 and TRBJ2-1): GAGVSQSPSNKVTEKGKDVELRCDPISGHTALYWYRQSLGQGLEFLIYFQGNSAPDKSGLPSDRFSAERTGGSVSTLTIQRTQQEDSAVYLCASNRLAGGSSYNEQFFGPGTRLTVL.

This clone appeared a single time. DNA for the CDR3: TGTGCCAGCAGCTTTGGACAGGGTTCTTATGGCTACACCTTC. Its translation is CASSFGQGSYGYTF. The chain links TRBV11-2 to TRBJ1-2; 8 nucleotides line up with TRBD1. Trimming removed 3 bases from V and 5 bases from J; junction bases left unmatched: 5. Germline values: CDR1 SGHAT, CDR2 FQNNGV. The CDR3 runs 14 residues. Together with reference TRBV11-2 and TRBJ1-2, the CDR3 gives the full variable domain: EAGVAQSPRYKIIEKRQSVAFWCNPISGHATLYWYQQILGQGPKLLIQFQNNGVVDDSQLPKDRFSAERLKGVDSTLKIQPAKLEDSAVYLCASSFGQGSYGYTFGSGTRLTVV.

This chain joins TRBV6-5 and TRBJ1-5, with TRBD1 matching 7 bases. CDR1 MNHEY and CDR2 SVGAGI come from the germline V gene. The CDR3 consists of 15 residues. J gave up 4 bases and V 5 bases, and 8 bases lay outside the gene matches. The CDR3 is CASSPRTGPNQPQHF. Written as DNA, the CDR3 is TGTGCCAGCAGTCCCCGGACAGGACCTAATCAGCCCCAGCATTTT.

This rearrangement joins TRBV7-9 to TRBJ1-3; a possible D gene is TRBD1 (6 bases). Trimming removed 6 bases at V and 4 bases at J, with 13 bases between. CDR3 length equals 14 residues. The germline CDR1 and CDR2 sequences are SEHNR and FQNEAQ (reference sequence). CDR3 residues: CASSSAGAGNTIYF. The CDR3 coding sequence is TGTGCCAGCAGTTCGGCGGGGGCCGGAAACACCATATATTTT.

This chain joins TRBV5-4 and TRBJ2-3; 9 bases are a match to TRBD2. CDR1 and CDR2 from the germline V gene are SGHNT and YYREEE (reference sequence). The CDR3 contains 19 residues. Losses at the gene ends were 9 bases for V and 3 bases for J; bases not matched to a gene: 23. The CDR3 DNA reads TGTGCCACCGCCCCGGGGGGGGCCACCTCGACTAGCGGTACAGATACGCAGTATTTT. Amino acid sequence: CATAPGGATSTSGTDTQYF.

This chain uses TRBV19 with TRBJ1-1; D remains unclear. Trimming took off 3 bases at V and 3 bases at J, with 8 bases between the two ends. The CDR3 is made up of 13 amino acids. Looked up from germline, CDR1 is LNHDA and CDR2 is SQIVND (reference sequence). CDR3 in DNA: TGTGCCAGTAGTATGGGGAGGTACACTGAAGCTTTCTTT. The encoded protein is CASSMGRYTEAFF.

The rearrangement joins TRBV7-9 to TRBJ1-4; no reliable D call. The ends were cut back, 8 bases at V and 0 bases at J, with 10 bases in the middle. Germline CDR1 SEHNR, CDR2 FQNEAQ (reference sequence). The CDR3 consists of 14 residues. The CDR3 DNA sequence: TGTGCCAGCCAACGAGCTGCAACTAATGAAAAACTGTTTTTT. It translates to CASQRAATNEKLFF.

The chain combines TRBV5-5 with TRBJ1-1; D uncertain. CDR3 length: 15 amino acids. Looked up from germline, CDR1 is SGHKS and CDR2 is YYEKEE (reference sequence). V shed 4 bases and J shed 0 bases, with 13 bases lying between them. The CDR3 loop reads CASSPPSFMNTEAFF. For the CDR3, the DNA is TGTGCCAGCAGCCCCCCTAGCTTTATGAACACTGAAGCTTTCTTT. Supplemented by reference TRBV5-5 and TRBJ1-1, the full variable domain reads DAGVTQSPTHLIKTRGQQVTLRCSPISGHKSVSWYQQVLGQGPQFIFQYYEKEERGRGNFPDRFSARQFPNYSSELNVNALLLGDSALYLCASSPPSFMNTEAFFGQGTRLTVV.

J is TRBJ2-4 and V is TRBV28, with 9 bases lining up with TRBD1. V trimming: 5 bases; J trimming: 10 bases; junction bases outside the gene matches: 3. Per germline, CDR1 MDHEN and CDR2 SYDVKM. The CDR3 runs 12 residues. CDR3 sequence (DNA): TGTGCCAGCAGTGGGACAGGGCGGATTCAGTACTTC. Encoded protein: CASSGTGRIQYF.

CDR3 protein: CASSGRLPTEAFF. DNA for the CDR3: TGTGCCAGCAGCGGCAGGCTGCCCACTGAAGCTTTCTTT. This sequence joins TRBV7-9 and TRBJ1-1; D uncertain. The CDR3 covers 13 residues. Trimming removed 5 bases from V and 4 bases from J, with 11 bases in between. The V gene's germline CDR1 is SEHNR and CDR2 FQNEAQ (reference sequence).

The rearrangement joins TRBV11-2 to TRBJ2-3; D is unclear. Per germline, CDR1 SGHAT and CDR2 FQNNGV. The V end lost 3 bases, the J end lost 1 base, and 8 bases lay between the germline ends. The CDR3 has 14 amino acids. The CDR3 sequence is CASSFSPGTDTQYF. As DNA, the CDR3 is TGTGCCAGCAGCTTCTCCCCGGGCACAGATACGCAGTATTTT.

The chain recombines TRBV5-1 with TRBJ1-4; 8 bases agree with TRBD1. The CDR3 covers 15 residues. Trimming took 5 bases from V and 4 from J; bases not matched to a gene: 7. Germline V gene lookup returns CDR1 SGHRS and CDR2 YFSETQ. In DNA, the CDR3 is TGCGCCAGCAGGGGGTCCGGGACAGGTAATGAAAAACTGTTTTTT. The encoded protein is CASRGSGTGNEKLFF.

This chain joins TRBV9 and TRBJ2-1, with 11 nucleotides matching TRBD2. V dropped 4 bases and J dropped 7; count of bases not matched to a gene: 7. From germline, CDR1 is SGDLS and CDR2 YYNGEE. This CDR3 spans 15 amino acids. The CDR3 is CASSLTSGSPNEQFF. The CDR3 DNA follows: TGTGCCAGCAGCCTTACTAGCGGGAGTCCTAATGAGCAGTTCTTC.

The V call is TRBV28, the J call TRBJ2-7, with TRBD1 identical over 7 bases. J was trimmed by 1 base and V by 6 bases; bases with no gene match: 3. CDR3 length: 13 residues. Germline loops: CDR1 MDHEN, CDR2 SYDVKM. This CDR3 reads CASRRTGSYEQYF. Here the CDR3 DNA reads TGTGCCAGCAGGCGGACAGGTTCCTACGAGCAGTACTTC.